The 9 T cell receptor beta chains given below trace back to one sample, sequenced in a study of shared clonotypes between healthy human individuals. TCRdb's table, derived via immunoSEQ multiplex PCR, lists solely in-frame clones and lacks some. The repertoire has about 870,000 clones, 90% to 95% of them found once; the top ten carry 20% to 30%. The naive CD8 fraction comprised CD45RO-negative cells positively selected for CCR7 and excluded terminally differentiated effector memory CD45RA+ cells. Sequencing was carried out using naive CD8+ T cells sorted from blood. All receptors come from a man in his thirties or forties in good health.

The chain has TRBV7-9 and TRBJ2-7, with D possibly called TRBD1 or TRBD2 (7 bases each). This CDR3 contains 16 residues. Trimming stripped 4 bases from V and 0 bases from J, with 16 bases between. CDR1 and CDR2 from the germline V gene are SEHNR and FQNEAQ (reference sequence). This chain's CDR3 is CASSYGRTGPSYEQYF. Written as DNA, the CDR3 is TGTGCCAGCAGCTACGGGAGGACAGGACCCTCCTACGAGCAGTACTTC. The variable domain in full, completed from reference TRBV7-9 and TRBJ2-7, reads DTGVSQNPRHKITKRGQNVTFRCDPISEHNRLYWYRQTLGQGPEFLTYFQNEAQLEKSRLLSDRFSAERPKGSFSTLEIQRTEQGDSAMYLCASSYGRTGPSYEQYFGPGTRLTVT.

This clone occurred once. V usage is TRBV21-1 and J usage is TRBJ2-1; TRBD1, as called in the table, went unchecked against the DNA. TRBV21-1 is marked as a pseudogene. The CDR3 contains 15 residues. The CDR3 sequence is CASSKGGSSYNEQFF. Here the CDR3 DNA reads TGTGCCAGCAGCAAAGGGGGCAGCTCCTACAATGAGCAGTTCTTC.

The table lists this clone with a count of one. The rearrangement links TRBV9 to TRBJ2-7, with 11 bases aligning to TRBD2. The CDR3 has 17 amino acids. V gave up 0 bases and J gave up 0 bases; unmatched junction bases: 5. Germline loops: CDR1 SGDLS, CDR2 YYNGEE. The CDR3 nucleotides read TGTGCCAGCAGCGTAGGTAGCGGGAGGGTCAGCTCCTACGAGCAGTACTTC. It translates to CASSVGSGRVSSYEQYF. The full variable domain, with the rest looked up from reference TRBV9 and TRBJ2-7, is DSGVTQTPKHLITATGQRVTLRCSPRSGDLSVYWYQQSLDQGLQFLIQYYNGEERAKGNILERFSAQQFPDLHSELNLSSLELGDSALYFCASSVGSGRVSSYEQYFGPGTRLTVT.

This clone was observed a single time. The chain has TRBV7-6 and TRBJ1-1; D gene uncertain. Germline V CDR1 and CDR2: SGHVS, FNYEAQ. Trimming cost V 5 bases and J 9 bases, with 13 bases left between them. CDR3 size: 12 residues. Here the CDR3 reads CASSQDLPQAFF. The CDR3 bases are TGTGCCAGCAGCCAGGACCTTCCCCAAGCTTTCTTT.

This clone has only one observation. The CDR3 bases are TGTGCCAGCAGTTTAGTTGTTGCGCCTAGCGGACACAATGAGCAGTTCTTC. Translating gives CASSLVVAPSGHNEQFF. V is TRBV27 and J is TRBJ2-1; 7 bases line up with TRBD2. After removal of 2 bases from V and 5 bases from J, the junction contained 12 bases not matched to a gene. Per the germline V gene, CDR1 is MNHEY and CDR2 is SMNVEV (reference sequence). This CDR3 contains 17 residues.

Here the CDR3 reads CASSPGQITEAFF. Here the CDR3 DNA reads TGTGCCAGCAGCCCCGGCCAGATCACTGAAGCTTTCTTT. The J gene is TRBJ1-1, the V gene TRBV28, with D unresolved. The V gene's germline CDR1 is MDHEN and CDR2 SYDVKM. This CDR3 contains 13 residues. V lost 6 bases to trimming and J lost 4 bases, with 12 bases between them.

The V call is TRBV5-1, the J call TRBJ2-3; TRBD2 matches 10 bases. V gave up 4 bases and J gave up 1 base; unmatched junction bases: 9. This CDR3 is built from 17 residues. CDR1 and CDR2 from the germline V gene are SGHRS and YFSETQ. The CDR3 nucleotides read TGCGCCAGCAGCCGATGGCTAGCGGGAGATGGCACAGATACGCAGTATTTT. It codes for CASSRWLAGDGTDTQYF.

V and J are TRBV29-1 and TRBJ2-1, with D maybe TRBD2 (7 bases). V lost 6 bases and J lost 1, with 16 bases in between. The CDR3 is made up of 15 amino acids. CDR1 SQVTM and CDR2 ANQGSEA come from the germline V gene. CDR3 loop: CSVRGGAQSYNEQFF. CDR3 sequence (DNA): TGCAGCGTCAGAGGGGGGGCCCAATCCTACAATGAGCAGTTCTTC.

The V gene is TRBV6-5, the J gene TRBJ1-4; D gene ambiguous. The CDR3 spans 15 residues. Trimming cost V 0 bases and J 7 bases, with 12 bases left between them. Germline loops: CDR1 MNHEY, CDR2 SVGAGI. CDR3 amino acids: CASSYSIGRSEKLFF. The CDR3 nucleotides read TGTGCCAGCAGTTACTCGATTGGAAGAAGTGAAAAACTGTTTTTT.